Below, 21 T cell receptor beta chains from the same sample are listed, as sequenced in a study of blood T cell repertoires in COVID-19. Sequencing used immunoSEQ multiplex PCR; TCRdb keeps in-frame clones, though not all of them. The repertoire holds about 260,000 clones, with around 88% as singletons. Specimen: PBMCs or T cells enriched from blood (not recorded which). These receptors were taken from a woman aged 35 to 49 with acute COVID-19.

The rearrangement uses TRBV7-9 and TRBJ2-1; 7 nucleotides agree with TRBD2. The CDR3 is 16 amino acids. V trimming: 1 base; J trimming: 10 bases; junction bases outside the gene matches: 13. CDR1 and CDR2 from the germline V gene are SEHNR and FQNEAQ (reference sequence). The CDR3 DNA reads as TGTGCCAGCAGCTTAGTGTATGAGCGGCGGGAGAGGGAGCAGTTCTTC. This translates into CASSLVYERREREQFF.

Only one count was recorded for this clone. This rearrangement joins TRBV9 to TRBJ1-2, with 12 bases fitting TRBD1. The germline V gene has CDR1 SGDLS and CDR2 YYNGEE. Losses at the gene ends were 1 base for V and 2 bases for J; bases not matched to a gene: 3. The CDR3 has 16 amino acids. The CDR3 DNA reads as TGTGCCAGCAGCGTATCCGGGACAGGGGGCAACTATGGCTACACCTTC. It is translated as CASSVSGTGGNYGYTF.

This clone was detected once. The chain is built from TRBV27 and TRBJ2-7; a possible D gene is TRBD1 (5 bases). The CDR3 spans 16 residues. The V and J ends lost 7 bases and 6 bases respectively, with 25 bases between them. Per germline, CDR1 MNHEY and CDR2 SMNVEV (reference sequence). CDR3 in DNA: TGTGCCAGCAAATTAAGTTGGGAAGGGGTTGCGAGCGAGCAGTACTTC. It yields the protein CASKLSWEGVASEQYF.

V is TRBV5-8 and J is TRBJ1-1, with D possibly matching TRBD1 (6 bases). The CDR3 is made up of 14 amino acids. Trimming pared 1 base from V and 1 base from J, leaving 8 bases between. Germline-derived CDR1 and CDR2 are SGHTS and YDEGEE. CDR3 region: CASSLWDTNTEAFF. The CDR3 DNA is TGTGCCAGCAGCTTGTGGGACACGAACACTGAAGCTTTCTTT. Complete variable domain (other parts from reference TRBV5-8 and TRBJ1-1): EAGVTQSPTHLIKTRGQQATLRCSPISGHTSVYWYQQALGLGLQFLLWYDEGEERNRGNFPPRFSGRQFPNYSSELNVNALELEDSALYLCASSLWDTNTEAFFGQGTRLTVV.

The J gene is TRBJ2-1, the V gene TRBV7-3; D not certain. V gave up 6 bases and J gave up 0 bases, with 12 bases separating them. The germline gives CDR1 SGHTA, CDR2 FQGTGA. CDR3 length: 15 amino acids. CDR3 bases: TGTGCCAGCAGTTCCCAGATAAGCTCCTACAATGAGCAGTTCTTC. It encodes CASSSQISSYNEQFF.

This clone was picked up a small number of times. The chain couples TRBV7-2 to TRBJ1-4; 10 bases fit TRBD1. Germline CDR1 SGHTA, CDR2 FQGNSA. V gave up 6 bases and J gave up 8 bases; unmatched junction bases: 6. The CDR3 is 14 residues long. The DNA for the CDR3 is TGTGCCAGCAGTATAGCGACAGGGGGCGAAAAACTGTTTTTT. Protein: CASSIATGGEKLFF.

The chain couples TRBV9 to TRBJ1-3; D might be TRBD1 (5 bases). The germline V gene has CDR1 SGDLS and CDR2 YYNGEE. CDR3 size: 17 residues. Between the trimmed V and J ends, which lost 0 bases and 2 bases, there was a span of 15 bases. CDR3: CASSVGSGGIAGNTIYF. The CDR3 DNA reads TGTGCCAGCAGCGTAGGATCCGGGGGAATTGCTGGAAACACCATATATTTT.

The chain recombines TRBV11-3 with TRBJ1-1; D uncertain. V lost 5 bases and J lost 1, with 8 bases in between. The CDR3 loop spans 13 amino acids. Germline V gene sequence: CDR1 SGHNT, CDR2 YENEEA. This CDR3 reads CASSRGTNTEAFF. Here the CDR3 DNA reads TGTGCCAGCAGCCGGGGTACGAACACTGAAGCTTTCTTT.

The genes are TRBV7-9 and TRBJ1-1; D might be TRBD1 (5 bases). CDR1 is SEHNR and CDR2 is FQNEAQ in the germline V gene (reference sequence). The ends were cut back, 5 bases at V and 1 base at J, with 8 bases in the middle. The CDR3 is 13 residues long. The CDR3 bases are TGTGCCAGCAGCGCGGGGGGGAACACTGAAGCTTTCTTT. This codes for CASSAGGNTEAFF.

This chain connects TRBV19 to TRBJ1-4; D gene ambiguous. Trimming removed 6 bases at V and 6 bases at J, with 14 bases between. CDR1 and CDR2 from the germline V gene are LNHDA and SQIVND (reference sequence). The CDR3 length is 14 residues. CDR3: CASSPGLRDEKLFF. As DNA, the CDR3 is TGTGCCAGTAGCCCCGGCCTACGGGATGAAAAACTGTTTTTT.

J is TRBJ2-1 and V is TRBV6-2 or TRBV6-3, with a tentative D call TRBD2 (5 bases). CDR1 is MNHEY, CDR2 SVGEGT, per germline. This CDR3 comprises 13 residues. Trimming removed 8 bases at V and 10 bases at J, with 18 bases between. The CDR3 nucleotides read TGTGCCAGCGGCCTCTACGGGAATCAGGAGCAGTTCTTC. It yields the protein CASGLYGNQEQFF.

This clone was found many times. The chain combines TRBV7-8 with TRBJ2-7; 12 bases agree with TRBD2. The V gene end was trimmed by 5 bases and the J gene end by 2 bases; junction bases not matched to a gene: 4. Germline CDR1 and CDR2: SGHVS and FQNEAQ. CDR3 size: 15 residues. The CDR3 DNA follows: TGTGCCAGCAGCGCGCGGACTAGCGGGACCTACGAGCAGTACTTC. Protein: CASSARTSGTYEQYF.

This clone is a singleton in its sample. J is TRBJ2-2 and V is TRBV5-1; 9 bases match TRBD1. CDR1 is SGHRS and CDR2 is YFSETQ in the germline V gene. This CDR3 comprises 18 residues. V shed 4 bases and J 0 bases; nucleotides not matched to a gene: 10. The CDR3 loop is CASSVTGQGAANTGELFF. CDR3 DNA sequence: TGCGCCAGCAGCGTGACGGGACAGGGCGCCGCGAACACCGGGGAGCTGTTTTTT.

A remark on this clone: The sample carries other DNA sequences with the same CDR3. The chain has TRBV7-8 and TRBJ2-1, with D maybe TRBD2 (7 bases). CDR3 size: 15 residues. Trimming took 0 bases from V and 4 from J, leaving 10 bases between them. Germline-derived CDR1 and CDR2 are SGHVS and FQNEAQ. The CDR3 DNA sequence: TGTGCCAGCAGCTTAGCCGGGGGGACATACAATGAGCAGTTCTTC. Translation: CASSLAGGTYNEQFF.

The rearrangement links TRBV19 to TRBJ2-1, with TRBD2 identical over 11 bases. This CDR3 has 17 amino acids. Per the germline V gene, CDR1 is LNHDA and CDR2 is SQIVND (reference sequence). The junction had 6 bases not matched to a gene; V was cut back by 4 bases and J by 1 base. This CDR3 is CASSTISGRGSYNEQFF. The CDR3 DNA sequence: TGTGCCAGTAGTACAATTAGCGGGAGGGGGTCCTACAATGAGCAGTTCTTC.

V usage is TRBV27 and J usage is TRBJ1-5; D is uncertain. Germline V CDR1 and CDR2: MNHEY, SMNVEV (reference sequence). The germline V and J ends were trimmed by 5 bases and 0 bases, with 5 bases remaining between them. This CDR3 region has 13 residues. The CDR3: CASSPSSNQPQHF. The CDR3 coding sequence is TGTGCCAGCAGTCCGAGTAGCAATCAGCCCCAGCATTTT.

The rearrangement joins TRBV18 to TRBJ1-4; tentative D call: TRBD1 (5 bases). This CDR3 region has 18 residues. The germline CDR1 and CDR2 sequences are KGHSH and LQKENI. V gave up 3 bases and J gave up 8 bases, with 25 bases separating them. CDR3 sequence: CASSPRAGDGGGGEKLFF. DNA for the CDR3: TGTGCCAGCTCACCGCGCGCGGGTGACGGGGGAGGCGGCGAAAAACTGTTTTTT.

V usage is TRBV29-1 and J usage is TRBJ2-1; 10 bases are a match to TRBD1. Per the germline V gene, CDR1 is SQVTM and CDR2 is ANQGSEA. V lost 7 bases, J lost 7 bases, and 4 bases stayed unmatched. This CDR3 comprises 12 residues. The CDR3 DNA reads TGCAGCGATTGGGACAGGGGTAATGAGCAGTTCTTC. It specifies CSDWDRGNEQFF.

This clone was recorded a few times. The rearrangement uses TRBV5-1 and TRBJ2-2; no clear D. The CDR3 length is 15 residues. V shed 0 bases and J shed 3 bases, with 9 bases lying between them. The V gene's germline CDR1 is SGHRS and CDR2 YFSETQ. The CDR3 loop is CASSLAVTDTGELFF. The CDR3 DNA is TGCGCCAGCAGCTTGGCCGTCACAGACACCGGGGAGCTGTTTTTT.

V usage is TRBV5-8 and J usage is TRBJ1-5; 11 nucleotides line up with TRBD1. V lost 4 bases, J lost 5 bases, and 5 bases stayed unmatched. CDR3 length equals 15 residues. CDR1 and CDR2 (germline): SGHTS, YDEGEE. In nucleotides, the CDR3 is TGTGCCAGCAGCCCCGGACAGGGGGCGGATCAGCCCCAGCATTTT. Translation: CASSPGQGADQPQHF.

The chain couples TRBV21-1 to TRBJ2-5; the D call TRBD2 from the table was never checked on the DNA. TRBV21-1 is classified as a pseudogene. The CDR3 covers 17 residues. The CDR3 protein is CASSKARLAGIRETQYF. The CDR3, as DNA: TGTGCCAGCAGCAAAGCCCGACTAGCGGGTATTCGGGAGACCCAGTACTTC.